This TCR beta chain was sequenced for a study of blood T cell repertoires in COVID-19. Across the study: Acute-phase and convalescent COVID-19 samples originated in the United States, Italy and Spain.

Authors' analysis steps: Researchers report that nucleated cell counts were estimated from reference gene primer amplification. Sequencing used immunoSEQ multiplex PCR; TCRdb keeps in-frame clones, though not all of them. The DNA gave D and trimming, while V, J and clone size come from that table. The table includes about 300,000 clones, around 89% detected once. J gave up 7 bases and V 0 bases, and 7 bases lay outside the gene matches. This CDR3 contains 15 residues. Germline V gene sequence: CDR1 SGHRS, CDR2 YFSETQ. Grouping used clinical history reported by participants in a survey and questionnaire.

The sequencing input was PBMCs or T cells enriched from blood (not recorded which). The clonotype originates from a woman aged 18-29 years with acute COVID-19. The J gene is TRBJ2-7, the V gene TRBV5-1; 10 nucleotides align to TRBD2. CDR3 nucleotide sequence: TGCGCCAGCAGCTTGGGGGAGGGACTAGCGCGGGAGCAGTACTTC. Protein product: CASSLGEGLAREQYF.